The 30 T cell receptor beta chains reported below all come from one sample, sequenced in a study of cytotoxic CD8 clonotypes in ibrutinib-treated CLL (dated by TCRdb to about 2021). The protocol used for the library was the immunoSEQ multiplex PCR assay. As stored in TCRdb, this immuneACCESS dataset retains in-frame rearrangements with V and J assigned. A fraction of the clones does not appear; measured against another copy, unresolved V genes explain less than half of the discrepancy, and the remainder lacks a known reason. The sample contains 97,000 or so clones, approximately 82% of them found a single time. Together, the top ten hold around 32% of the sample. The time point tag for this specimen amounts to: approximately 11 months on ibrutinib. Source: PBMCs, taken after 12 months of ibrutinib treatment. The receptors were gathered from a human donor with chronic lymphocytic leukemia.

This clone was seen a handful of times. The chain carries TRBV6-5 and TRBJ1-6; D gene ambiguous. V was clipped by 8 bases and J by 8 bases, with 13 bases between them. This CDR3 is 13 amino acids long. Germline V CDR1 and CDR2: MNHEY, SVGAGI. The CDR3 DNA is TGTGCCAGCGGAATTCGGATAGATTCACCCCTCCACTTT. This codes for CASGIRIDSPLHF.

The chain links TRBV6-1 to TRBJ1-2; D is undetermined. The CDR3 runs to 15 residues. V gave up 2 bases and J gave up 5 bases, with 15 bases separating them. Germline V gives CDR1 MNHNS, CDR2 SASEGT. CDR3 coding DNA: TGTGCCAGCAGTGAATGGGAGGGTTTGGGGTATGGCTACACCTTC. Amino acids: CASSEWEGLGYGYTF.

This sequence joins TRBV4-2 and TRBJ2-5, with D unresolved. V lost 4 bases to trimming and J lost 0 bases, with 6 bases between them. Germline V gene sequence: CDR1 LGHNA, CDR2 YNFKEQ. This CDR3 has 13 residues. The CDR3 is CASSPKYQETQYF. CDR3 nucleotide sequence: TGTGCCAGCAGCCCGAAGTACCAAGAGACCCAGTACTTC.

This clone was seen a few times. This CDR3 reads CASSLLGTESYEQYF. DNA for the CDR3: TGTGCCAGCAGCTTATTAGGGACGGAGTCCTACGAGCAGTACTTC. The genes are TRBV5-6 and TRBJ2-7; perhaps D is TRBD1 or TRBD2 (5 bases each). The ends were cut back, 2 bases at V and 1 base at J, with 13 bases in the middle. Germline CDR1 reads SGHDT; CDR2 reads YYEEEE. The length of the CDR3 is 15 residues.

This chain joins TRBV2 and TRBJ2-1; D tentatively fits TRBD1 or TRBD2 (5 bases each). CDR3 length: 12 amino acids. Germline CDR1 reads SNHLY; CDR2 reads FYNNEI. V shed 6 bases and J shed 3 bases, with 6 bases lying between them. The CDR3 coding sequence is TGTGCCAGCAGGGGGGACTACAATGAGCAGTTCTTC. It translates to CASRGDYNEQFF.

V is TRBV7-9 and J is TRBJ1-4, with 9 bases that match TRBD1. The V gene's germline CDR1 is SEHNR and CDR2 FQNEAQ (reference sequence). CDR3 length: 13 amino acids. V was pared by 11 bases and J by 8 bases, with 9 bases of the junction left unmatched. CDR3 loop: CAGSGTGNEKLFF. CDR3 DNA sequence: TGTGCCGGTTCCGGGACAGGGAACGAAAAACTGTTTTTT.

CDR3: CASSWTGSYEQYF. The CDR3 DNA reads as TGTGCCAGCAGTTGGACCGGGTCATACGAGCAGTACTTC. This chain joins TRBV28 and TRBJ2-7; D unclear. Trimming pared 4 bases from V and 4 bases from J, leaving 11 bases between. Germline V gene lookup returns CDR1 MDHEN and CDR2 SYDVKM. CDR3 length: 13 residues. Supplemented by reference TRBV28 and TRBJ2-7, the full variable domain reads DVKVTQSSRYLVKRTGEKVFLECVQDMDHENMFWYRQDPGLGLRLIYFSYDVKMKEKGDIPEGYSVSREKKERFSLILESASTNQTSMYLCASSWTGSYEQYFGPGTRLTVT.

This clone was seen a single time. This sequence joins TRBV4-2 and TRBJ2-7; 9 nucleotides match TRBD1. V was clipped by 4 bases and J by 5 bases; unmatched bases: 15. The germline V gene encodes CDR1 LGHNA and CDR2 YNFKEQ. This CDR3 has 17 amino acids. The DNA of the CDR3 is TGTGCCAGCAGCCCCATTACCCTGGGACAGGGCGACAACGAGCAGTACTTC. Translating it yields CASSPITLGQGDNEQYF.

The chain has TRBV2 and TRBJ2-5; D is unclear. CDR3 length: 13 amino acids. V shed 4 bases and J shed 3 bases, with 9 bases lying between them. Germline V gene data show CDR1 as SNHLY and CDR2 as FYNNEI. The CDR3 nucleotides are TGTGCCAGCAGTGCTCGACAAGAAGAGACCCAGTACTTC. Protein sequence: CASSARQEETQYF.

This clone appeared a few times. V usage is TRBV28 and J usage is TRBJ1-1; D is undetermined. CDR3 length: 13 amino acids. V lost 10 bases and J 2 bases, leaving 14 bases between the germline ends. Germline V gene lookup returns CDR1 MDHEN and CDR2 SYDVKM. Here the CDR3 reads CATTSDANTEAFF. The CDR3 bases are TGTGCCACCACATCGGACGCCAACACTGAAGCTTTCTTT.

The V gene is TRBV10-2, the J gene TRBJ1-1; TRBD1 matches at 8 bases. Germline V gene sequence: CDR1 WSHSY, CDR2 SAAADI. V dropped 2 bases and J dropped 8; count of bases not matched to a gene: 7. The CDR3 loop spans 14 amino acids. The CDR3 is CASSEPGTGSEAFF. CDR3 nucleotide sequence: TGCGCCAGCAGTGAGCCCGGGACAGGTTCCGAAGCTTTCTTT.

Concerning this clone: Since a much larger clone is just one base distant, this may be a read error. Other DNA sequences in this sample translate to the same CDR3. The chain recombines TRBV5-4 with TRBJ1-3, with D unclear. The germline V gene encodes CDR1 SGHNT and CDR2 YYREEE (reference sequence). This CDR3 is built from 14 residues. CDR3 nucleotides: TGCGCCAGCAGCGACACGAGCTCTGGAAACACCATATATTTT. This gives the protein CASSDTSSGNTIYF.

The V call is TRBV5-1, the J call TRBJ1-2, with no clear D. Germline V gene sequence: CDR1 SGHRS, CDR2 YFSETQ. Trimming left V 0 bases short and J 8 bases short, with 8 bases between. The CDR3 totals 12 residues. CDR3 sequence (DNA): TGCGCCAGCAGCTTGGGTGGGTTCGGCTACACCTTC. Its protein is CASSLGGFGYTF.

This clone appeared many times. CDR3 loop: CASSTGQLAEAFF. The CDR3 DNA reads as TGTGCCAGCAGCACAGGACAGTTGGCTGAAGCTTTCTTT. The V call is TRBV7-8, the J call TRBJ1-1; a weak D match, TRBD1 (6 bases). Looked up from germline, CDR1 is SGHVS and CDR2 is FQNEAQ. CDR3 length: 13 residues. With 5 bases removed from V and 6 bases from J, the gap between germline ends came to 13 bases.

The chain uses TRBV6-5 and TRBJ1-1; no firm D call. Germline loops: CDR1 MNHEY, CDR2 SVGAGI. The CDR3 length is 12 residues. Between the trimmed V and J ends, which lost 0 bases and 2 bases, there was a span of 1 base. CDR3 region: CASSYSNTEAFF. In DNA form, the CDR3 reads TGTGCCAGCAGTTACTCTAACACTGAAGCTTTCTTT.

The CDR3 protein is CASSRSGGAPETQYF. The CDR3 region has the DNA TGCGCCAGCAGCAGAAGCGGGGGGGCCCCAGAGACCCAGTACTTC. The chain employs TRBV5-1 and TRBJ2-5; 10 bases match TRBD2. The V gene's germline CDR1 is SGHRS and CDR2 YFSETQ. J lost 4 bases, V lost 4 bases, and 7 bases had no gene match. The CDR3 spans 15 residues.

This clone was observed a handful of times. V is TRBV19 and J is TRBJ2-7; unclear D gene. Germline values: CDR1 LNHDA, CDR2 SQIVND (reference sequence). The CDR3 has 14 amino acids. V lost 1 base to trimming and J lost 2 bases, with 9 bases between them. The CDR3 sequence: CASSIVQAPYEQYF. The CDR3 DNA is TGTGCCAGTAGTATAGTCCAGGCACCCTACGAGCAGTACTTC.

The chain uses TRBV28 and TRBJ1-1; tentatively, D is TRBD1 (5 bases). Trimming left V 4 bases short and J 5 bases short, with 11 bases between. Germline lookup yields CDR1 MDHEN and CDR2 SYDVKM. The length of the CDR3 is 13 residues. The CDR3 loop reads CASSSSGRTEAFF. CDR3 coding DNA: TGTGCCAGCAGTTCATCAGGGAGGACTGAAGCTTTCTTT.

This clone appeared a few times. The rearrangement uses TRBV30 and TRBJ1-6; D ambiguous. CDR1 is GTSNPN and CDR2 is SVGIG in the germline V gene (reference sequence). The CDR3 totals 13 residues. The V gene lost 0 bases and the J gene lost 9 bases, with 9 bases spanning the gap. CDR3 region: CAWSVRGPSPLHF. As DNA, the CDR3 is TGTGCCTGGAGTGTACGTGGCCCTTCACCCCTCCACTTT. The variable domain in full, completed from reference TRBV30 and TRBJ1-6, reads SQTIHQWPATLVQPVGSPLSLECTVEGTSNPNLYWYRQAAGRGLQLLFYSVGIGQISSEVPQNLSASRPQDRQFILSSKKLLLSDSGFYLCAWSVRGPSPLHFGNGTRLTVT.

Details on this clone: A single base separates this from a much larger clone, so it may be a read error. This chain uses TRBV7-2 with TRBJ1-5; D gene uncertain. Trimming removed 2 bases from V and 1 base from J, with 3 bases in between. This CDR3 has 13 amino acids. Germline V lookup: CDR1 SGHTA, CDR2 FQGNSA. The CDR3 bases are TGTGCCAGCAGCTTAAGGAGCAATCAGCCCCAGCATTTT. Amino acids: CASSLRSNQPQHF.

The rearrangement joins TRBV7-3 to TRBJ2-2; a weak D match, TRBD1 (6 bases). Trimming cost V 0 bases and J 3 bases, with 8 bases left between them. Looked up from germline, CDR1 is SGHTA and CDR2 is FQGTGA. The CDR3 totals 15 residues. CDR3 region: CASSLTTGYTGELFF. As DNA, the CDR3 is TGTGCCAGCAGCTTAACGACAGGCTACACCGGGGAGCTGTTTTTT. Supplemented by reference TRBV7-3 and TRBJ2-2, the full variable domain reads GAGVSQTPSNKVTEKGKYVELRCDPISGHTALYWYRQSLGQGPEFLIYFQGTGAADDSGLPNDRFFAVRPEGSVSTLKIQRTERGDSAVYLCASSLTTGYTGELFFGEGSRLTVL.

The chain has TRBV27 and TRBJ2-7; 8 bases line up with TRBD2. CDR1 and CDR2 from the germline V gene are MNHEY and SMNVEV (reference sequence). The CDR3 has 14 amino acids. The V and J ends lost 3 bases and 9 bases, in that order; junction bases with no gene match: 10. The CDR3 sequence: CASSLGLGFEWQYF. CDR3 bases: TGTGCCAGCAGTTTGGGACTAGGGTTCGAATGGCAGTACTTC.

The rearrangement links TRBV6-6 to TRBJ2-5, with TRBD2 as a possible D gene (6 bases). The length of the CDR3 is 12 residues. The germline CDR1 and CDR2 sequences are MNHNY and SVGAGI (reference sequence). Trimming pared 8 bases from V and 4 bases from J, leaving 11 bases between. The CDR3 nucleotides read TGTGCCAGCTTCGGAGGGGCAGAGACCCAGTACTTC. Amino acids: CASFGGAETQYF.

The rearrangement links TRBV7-6 to TRBJ1-5; D call uncertain. Per the germline V gene, CDR1 is SGHVS and CDR2 is FNYEAQ. CDR3 length: 13 residues. V was cut by 1 base and J by 5 bases, with 6 bases left in between. The CDR3 coding sequence is TGTGCCAGCAGCTTAGACAGCGATCAGCCCCAGCATTTT. Protein product: CASSLDSDQPQHF.

V is TRBV6-5 and J is TRBJ2-1, with 7 bases aligning to TRBD2. CDR3 length equals 16 residues. Germline V gene sequence: CDR1 MNHEY, CDR2 SVGAGI. After removal of 0 bases from V and 4 bases from J, the junction contained 6 bases not matched to a gene. The CDR3 reads CASSYSGGETYNEQFF. The CDR3 DNA reads TGTGCCAGCAGTTACTCGGGGGGGGAGACTTACAATGAGCAGTTCTTC.

V is TRBV7-3 and J is TRBJ2-3, with 11 bases that match TRBD2. V lost 5 bases to trimming and J lost 0 bases; unmatched junction nucleotides: 4. The CDR3 sequence is 16 residues long. The germline V gene encodes CDR1 SGHTA and CDR2 FQGTGA. The CDR3 sequence: CASSPLAGGSTDTQYF. Written as DNA, the CDR3 is TGTGCCAGCAGCCCATTAGCGGGGGGGAGCACAGATACGCAGTATTTT.

V usage is TRBV5-1 and J usage is TRBJ2-1, with D maybe TRBD2 (5 bases). Germline V lookup: CDR1 SGHRS, CDR2 YFSETQ. V was cut by 9 bases and J by 4 bases, with 17 bases left in between. The CDR3 is made up of 14 amino acids. The CDR3 reads CATYGDNPYNEQFF. CDR3 DNA: TGCGCCACCTACGGGGATAATCCTTACAATGAGCAGTTCTTC.

The chain uses TRBV5-1 and TRBJ2-7; TRBD2 is a possible D gene (6 bases). Trimming removed 4 bases from V and 6 bases from J, with 20 bases in between. This CDR3 is built from 15 residues. Germline assignment: CDR1 SGHRS and CDR2 YFSETQ. The CDR3 nucleotides are TGCGCCAGCAGCGCCGAGGCGGGGAGTTGGGGCGAGCAGTACTTC. This codes for CASSAEAGSWGEQYF. The full variable domain, in which reference TRBV5-1 and TRBJ2-7 provide the parts outside the CDR3, is KAGVTQTPRYLIKTRGQQVTLSCSPISGHRSVSWYQQTPGQGLQFLFEYFSETQRNKGNFPGRFSGRQFSNSRSEMNVSTLELGDSALYLCASSAEAGSWGEQYFGPGTRLTVT.

The sample holds a few counts of this clone. CDR3 in DNA: TGTGCCAGCAGCCTACTCGGAGGGCCTAAACGGGAAAAACTGTTTTTT. As protein: CASSLLGGPKREKLFF. The chain carries TRBV14 and TRBJ1-4; D is ambiguous. CDR1 SGHDN and CDR2 FVKESK come from the germline V gene. The CDR3 totals 16 residues. V was cut by 4 bases and J by 8 bases, with 20 bases left in between.

CDR3 bases: TGTGCCAGCAGTAGCTCGGGTAACACAGATACGCAGTATTTT. Encoded protein: CASSSSGNTDTQYF. The chain couples TRBV6-4 to TRBJ2-3; D uncertain. CDR1 MRHNA and CDR2 SNTAGT come from the germline V gene. Trimming took off 5 bases at V and 2 bases at J, with 11 bases between the two ends. The CDR3 extends over 14 amino acids.